The source of this T cell receptor beta chain is a study of beta chain features in type 1 diabetes. Expressed TCRB transcripts got sequenced, as all isolated RNA was reverse transcribed. Some clones are missing from TCRdb's copy, which holds only in-frame ones; the method was immunoSEQ multiplex PCR. This table holds 200,000 to 250,000 clones, approximately 11% found once. Deletions cut 4 bases from V and 5 bases from J, with 11 bases between. This CDR3 has 12 amino acids. Looked up from germline, CDR1 is SQVTM and CDR2 is ANQGSEA. Findings and limits, study-wide: The influence of HLA type on TCRB rearrangement stayed undetermined.

A remark on this clone: The antigen is undetermined.

Sorting produced populations that all topped 98% purity. The receptor's source is a man aged 18 to 30 in good health. Material: central memory CD4+ T cells from blood. This chain joins TRBV29-1 and TRBJ2-5; D is undetermined. This CDR3 is CSVGGQWETQYF. In nucleotides, the CDR3 is TGCAGCGTTGGTGGGCAATGGGAGACCCAGTACTTC.